The T cell receptor (beta chain) described here comes from a study of spatial heterogeneity in lung cancer. About the research overall: When follow-up PBMC samples existed, they were sequenced (at a median of roughly two years after resection).

TCRdb re-analysed the 5' RACE reads in MiXCR, keeping a single row per CDR3 protein. The sample lists 50,000 to 60,000 distinct CDR3 sequences; around 6.7% were seen once. As to time point: blood at routine non-recurrence follow-up after resection. Tumor, nontumor lung or frozen PBMC supplied whole RNA, sequenced without sorting. This clonotype was observed many times. It is unclear where the CDR3 begins or ends on the DNA, so no DNA is shown, and the CDR3 is as TCRdb lists it. The CDR3 length equals 17 residues, ends included. The clonotype was recovered from a female donor with early-stage non-small cell lung cancer. This specimen was PBMCs, taken at follow-up. The chain uses TRBV21-1 and TRBJ2-6; TRBD1, as called in the table, went unchecked against the DNA. TRBV21-1 represents a pseudogene. CDR3 residues: CASNLRLWGKGANVLTF.